This T cell receptor (beta chain) was documented in a study of blood T cell repertoires in COVID-19. Study as a whole: Researchers got acute and convalescent COVID-19 samples from the United States, Italy and Spain. From T cells, B-cell-depleted T cells, or PBMCs came the material, which was cDNA or gDNA.

Seattle patient enrollment occurred during active infection, with longitudinal follow-up thereafter. The assay was immunoSEQ multiplex PCR, and TCRdb's table has in-frame clones only and misses some. The sample yields fewer than 350,000 clones, over 75% seen once. This clone was seen a handful of times. This CDR3 region has 17 residues. Germline V gene data show CDR1 as SGHRS and CDR2 as YFSETQ. Trimming left V 0 bases short and J 2 bases short, with 14 bases between. Sequenced input: peripheral blood. This chain uses TRBV5-1 with TRBJ1-4; D not resolved. This sequence originates from a woman aged 25 to 39 with COVID-19, enrolled during active disease. CDR3 region: CASSLVRGEGTNEKLFF. CDR3 coding DNA: TGCGCCAGCAGCTTGGTCCGCGGGGAAGGGACTAATGAAAAACTGTTTTTT.